The rows below give T cell receptor beta chains drawn from one sample of a study of T cells in Graves' hyperthyroidism and ophthalmopathy. MiXCR, applied by TCRdb to the multiplex PCR reads, yields one record per CDR3 protein. Of approximately 600,000 distinct CDR3 sequences in the sample, around 14% were seen once. The sequenced sample was blood. The receptors here all came from a woman aged 18-30 years with Graves' ophthalmopathy. Each CDR3 is given with its conserved first and last residue. Each record gives: CDR3 protein, CDR3 DNA, clone size, V gene, J gene, D gene. D genes are given only for firm matches. The size entry is marked missing in some rows and otherwise reads once, few, many or a size class.

CASSLGGPYNEQFF	TGTGCCAGCAGTCTCGGCGGGCCCTACAATGAGCAGTTCTTC	many	TRBV7-9	TRBJ2-1	.
CASSYSGTGGVAKNIQYF	TGTGCCAGCAGTTACTCCGGGACAGGGGGGGTAGCCAAAAACATTCAGTACTTC	.	TRBV6-2/TRBV6-3	TRBJ2-4	TRBD1
CASSYPLRAGYNEQFF	TGTGCCAGCAGTTACCCCTTAAGGGCCGGGTACAATGAGCAGTTCTTC	many	TRBV6-1	TRBJ2-1	.
CASSEKTGTGKYEQYF	TGTGCCAGCAGCGAAAAGACCGGGACAGGGAAGTACGAGCAGTACTTC	many	TRBV11-3	TRBJ2-7	TRBD1
CASSLGQANEKLFF	TGTGCCAGCAGCCTCGGACAGGCTAATGAAAAACTGTTTTTT	many	TRBV2	TRBJ1-4	TRBD1
CASSYSGGDNEQFF	TGTGCCAGCAGTTACTCGGGGGGTGACAATGAGCAGTTCTTC	many	TRBV6-6	TRBJ2-1	.
CASSEALRASGGHEQFF	TGTGCCAGCAGTGAAGCGCTTCGGGCCAGCGGTGGGCATGAGCAGTTCTTC	many	TRBV2	TRBJ2-1	.
CASSLPGTSGGGNEQFF	TGTGCCAGCAGCTTACCGGGGACTAGCGGGGGGGGGAATGAGCAGTTCTTC	few	TRBV11-3	TRBJ2-1	TRBD2
CASSGRDSYVREVWNTQYF	TGTGCCAGCAGCGGTCGGGACAGCTACGTGCGGGAGGTCTGGAATACGCAGTATTTT	many	TRBV7-8	TRBJ2-3	.
CASSLSRGQTPEAFF	TGTGCCAGCAGTTTATCCCGGGGTCAAACGCCTGAAGCTTTCTTT	many	TRBV12-3/TRBV12-4	TRBJ1-1	.
CASQAGVASYEQYF	TGTGCCAGCCAGGCGGGGGTAGCGTCCTACGAGCAGTACTTC	few	TRBV6-1	TRBJ2-7	TRBD2
CASSPSSGDRARGQPQHF	TGTGCCAGCTCACCAAGCTCCGGGGACAGGGCCCGGGGGCAGCCCCAGCATTTT	.	TRBV18	TRBJ1-5	TRBD1
CASSLGQGGAFF	TGTGCCAGCAGCTTAGGACAGGGTGGAGCTTTCTTT	many	TRBV7-9	TRBJ1-1	TRBD1
CLTTDRLNTEAFF	TGTCTTACAACTGACAGGCTGAACACTGAAGCTTTCTTT	many	TRBV10-3	TRBJ1-1	.
CASSLSRGAEAFF	TGTGCCAGCAGCTTATCTCGAGGGGCTGAAGCTTTCTTT	many	TRBV7-2	TRBJ1-1	.
CASRFRRSTGELFF	TGTGCCAGCAGGTTCCGGCGTAGCACCGGGGAGCTGTTTTTT	few	TRBV6-1	TRBJ2-2	.
CASSYQTSGPSNNEQFF	TGTGCCAGCAGTTACCAGACTAGCGGGCCTTCCAACAATGAGCAGTTCTTC	many	TRBV6-2/TRBV6-3	TRBJ2-1	TRBD2
CASSLVLAVQETQYF	TGTGCCAGCAGCTTAGTACTAGCGGTCCAAGAGACCCAGTACTTC	many	TRBV11-2	TRBJ2-5	TRBD2
CSVADRDYGYTF	TGCAGCGTTGCCGACAGGGACTATGGCTACACCTTC	many	TRBV29-1	TRBJ1-2	TRBD1
CATSVGNNEQFF	TGTGCCACCAGTGTCGGAAACAATGAGCAGTTCTTC	many	TRBV24-1	TRBJ2-1	.